One T cell receptor beta chain is described in this entry. What it binds is unknown. These data originate in a study of T cell responses to AZD1222 COVID-19 vaccine. This CDR3 region has 14 residues. V lost 4 bases and J 3 bases, leaving 12 bases between the germline ends. Germline V gives CDR1 MGHRA, CDR2 YSYEKL. Study conclusions and caveats: At study baseline, merely more than 5 AZD1222 recipients were seropositive. It should be noted that donors were predominantly white British and more often female, and clonal diversity was possibly underestimated. Repertoire sampling occurred only after the peak T cell response. Spike-wide vaccine-associated CD4 TCRs dominated at 160-218 and 743-854.

This table comes from immunoSEQ multiplex PCR, and its TCRdb copy is limited to in-frame clones, with some not included. The table includes 70,000 to 90,000 clones, roughly nine tenths detected once. The sample was peripheral blood, taken on day 0 of AZD1222 vaccination. The V and J genes are TRBV4-1 and TRBJ2-5, with D possibly TRBD1 on 6 matching bases. The receptor's source is an adult in good health. The CDR3 region has the DNA TGCGCCAGCAGCCCCGGGACACCTAAAGAGACCCAGTACTTC. Amino acids: CASSPGTPKETQYF.